What follows describes a single TCR beta chain. Trimming removed 0 bases from V and 6 bases from J, with 15 bases in between. Germline V gene sequence: CDR1 DFQATT, CDR2 SNEGSKA (reference sequence). The CDR3 has 15 amino acids. Using its own MiXCR run on the 5' RACE reads, TCRdb lists one record per CDR3 protein. The sample shows 85,000 to 100,000 distinct CDR3 sequences, 15% to 20% of them seen only once. This sample was included in a study of T cells of healthy individuals. The sequence was collected from a human donor in good health. The chain is built from TRBV20-1 and TRBJ1-5; D possibly corresponds to TRBD1 (6 bases). The CDR3 sequence is CSARDPGAQSQPQHF. CDR3 nucleotide sequence: TGCAGTGCTAGAGATCCGGGGGCGCAAAGTCAGCCCCAGCATTTT.